This T cell receptor beta chain came from a study of shared clonotypes between healthy human individuals. Trimming pared 2 bases from V and 6 bases from J, leaving 16 bases between. Germline CDR1 and CDR2: SGHTA and FQGNSA. There are 15 residues in the CDR3. Only in-frame clones appear in the TCRdb table, and some are missing; sequencing was by immunoSEQ multiplex PCR. The sample has more than 2,000,000 clones, 80% to 95% seen once; the top ten hold 0.39%. Sequenced material: naive CD4+ T cells from PBMCs. Subset denoted: CD45RA+ positively selected. V is TRBV7-2 and J is TRBJ1-2; D might be TRBD1 (6 bases). This clonotype originated in a man between 18 and 35 years old in good health. Some clones in this sample may be carry-over from other donors' samples. This CDR3 is CASSLQGSSLDGYTF. For the CDR3, the DNA is TGTGCCAGCAGCTTACAGGGGTCCTCCTTGGATGGCTACACCTTC.